This is a list of T cell receptor beta chains from one sample in a study of cytomegalovirus exposure and HLA in healthy donors. Sequencing was performed with immunoSEQ multiplex PCR; in TCRdb, only in-frame clones are kept and a portion is missing. The sample includes about 160,000 clones, over 70% of them seen just once. Source material: PBMCs. The receptors derive from a man aged 50-59 years in good health and CMV-seropositive. The CDR3 runs from the conserved cysteine through the conserved F or W. D genes are given only for firm matches. Rows may omit the clone size; those that give it use once, few, many or a size class.

J gene,V gene,D gene,clone size,CDR3 length,CDR3 DNA,CDR3 protein
TRBJ1-4,TRBV6-1,-,once,15,TGTGCCAGCAGTGCCCGACAGACAACTAATGAAAAACTGTTTTTT,CASSARQTTNEKLFF
TRBJ1-1,TRBV29-1,-,-,14,TGCAGCGTTGTAGTTCAGGGCATGAACACTGAAGCTTTCTTT,CSVVVQGMNTEAFF
TRBJ2-1,TRBV15,TRBD1,-,15,TGTGCCACCAGCAGGGCGAGGACAGGGGTCAATGAGCAGTTCTTC,CATSRARTGVNEQFF
TRBJ2-2,TRBV30,-,-,14,TGTGCCTGGAGTCACCGCGCGAACACCGGGGAGCTGTTTTTT,CAWSHRANTGELFF
TRBJ1-5,TRBV19,-,-,17,TGTGCCAGTAGTTCACGAAACAGGGAGGGGGTCAATCAGCCCCAGCATTTT,CASSSRNREGVNQPQHF
TRBJ2-7,TRBV29-1,-,-,14,TGCAGCGTTGAAGCCCGCGACGGGACCTACGAGCAGTACTTC,CSVEARDGTYEQYF
TRBJ2-5,TRBV4-2,-,-,13,TGTGCCAGCAGCCCCCTAGACGGGGAGACCCAGTACTTC,CASSPLDGETQYF
TRBJ1-2,TRBV19,-,few,13,TGTGCCAGTAGTATAAACGGGGACTATGGCTACACCTTC,CASSINGDYGYTF
TRBJ1-2,TRBV2,-,few,14,TGTGCCAGCAGCAATGGACAGACCAACTATGGCTACACCTTC,CASSNGQTNYGYTF
TRBJ2-1,TRBV7-8,TRBD1,-,16,TGTGCCAGCAGCTTCAGACAGGGCTTTGACTACAATGAGCAGTTCTTC,CASSFRQGFDYNEQFF
TRBJ1-5,TRBV18,TRBD1,-,14,TGTGCCAGCTCAGCCTCAGGGGGTTTTCAGCCCCAGCATTTT,CASSASGGFQPQHF
TRBJ1-3,TRBV21-1,-,-,16,TGCTTTAGGGCCGTCTTCAGGGGCGGAATATTCTTGACCATATATTTT,CFRAVFRGGIFLTIYF
TRBJ2-1,TRBV7-2,-,-,15,TGTGCCAGCAGTCTTAGATTACAGGGCCCTATTGAGCAGTTCTTC,CASSLRLQGPIEQFF
TRBJ1-2,TRBV5-4,-,-,15,TGTGCCAGCAGCTTGGGACAGGAAGAGGGGTATGGCTACACCTTC,CASSLGQEEGYGYTF
TRBJ2-7,TRBV5-1,TRBD2,-,14,TGCGCCAGCAGCTACGGGACGTCGGGGGGCGAGCAGTACTTC,CASSYGTSGGEQYF
TRBJ2-5,TRBV10-3,TRBD2,-,15,TGTGCCACCCGGACTAGCGGGGGTCGCGGAGAGACCCAGTACTTC,CATRTSGGRGETQYF
TRBJ2-1,TRBV4-1,-,-,15,TGCGCCAGCAGCCAGAGGGGGTTTGGTATGGATGAGCAGTTCTTC,CASSQRGFGMDEQFF
TRBJ2-3,TRBV28,-,-,12,TGTGCCAGCAGGGCCCCCGCAGATACGCAGTATTTT,CASRAPADTQYF
TRBJ2-5,TRBV5-1,-,-,14,TGCGCCAGCGCCTTGAGACAGAAGAAGGAGACCCAGTACTTC,CASALRQKKETQYF
TRBJ2-6,TRBV7-2,-,-,17,TGTGCCAGCAGCTGGGCCGGCAGGACTACTGGGGCCAACGTCCTGACTTTC,CASSWAGRTTGANVLTF
TRBJ2-3,TRBV6-6,-,-,14,TGTGCCAGCGGAAAACAGGGTTATGCAGATACGCAGTATTTT,CASGKQGYADTQYF
TRBJ1-6,TRBV11-2,-,-,14,TGTGCCAGCAGCTCCACAGGGACGAATTCACCCCTCCACTTT,CASSSTGTNSPLHF
TRBJ2-3,TRBV7-2,-,-,13,TGTGCCAGCAGCCTTCTGAGCACAGATACGCAGTATTTT,CASSLLSTDTQYF
TRBJ1-2,TRBV11-2,-,-,14,TGTGCCAGCAGCTTAGGTGGGGAAAGGGGAGGCTACACCTTT,CASSLGGERGGYTF
TRBJ2-5,TRBV9,-,-,15,TGTGCCAGCAGCGCCCGGGGGGCCTCAGGGGAGACCCAGTACTTC,CASSARGASGETQYF
TRBJ1-1,TRBV2,-,-,12,TGTGCCAGCACAGTCCAAAACACTGAAGCTTTCTTT,CASTVQNTEAFF
TRBJ2-7,TRBV5-4,TRBD1,-,14,TGTGCCAGCAGCTCCGGGACAGCCCCCTACGAGCAGTACTTC,CASSSGTAPYEQYF
TRBJ2-2,TRBV18,TRBD1,-,14,TGTGCCAGCACGACAGGGGCTTACACCGGGGAGCTGTTTTTT,CASTTGAYTGELFF
TRBJ2-1,TRBV7-6,-,-,17,TGTGCCAGCAGCTTAGCCCCCCCGACTACAGGGAGCAATGAGCAGTTCTTC,CASSLAPPTTGSNEQFF
TRBJ1-1,TRBV2,-,once,12,TGTGCCAGCAGTGCCCGGACTCCTGAAGCTTTCTTT,CASSARTPEAFF
TRBJ2-7,TRBV5-1,-,-,15,TGCGCCAGCAGCTTGGGCGGGGGCCGCTCCTACGAGCAGTACTTC,CASSLGGGRSYEQYF
TRBJ2-7,TRBV2,TRBD1,-,14,TGTGCCAGCAGGGCACAGGGGGCGGGTTACGAGCAGTACTTC,CASRAQGAGYEQYF
TRBJ1-5,TRBV25-1,-,-,14,TGTGCCAGCAGTGTTTGGGGGGACAATCAGCCCCAGCATTTT,CASSVWGDNQPQHF
TRBJ1-4,TRBV5-1,TRBD1,-,15,TGCGCCAGCAGAATCGGGACAGTAGTTAATGAAAAACTGTTTTTT,CASRIGTVVNEKLFF
TRBJ1-3,TRBV4-3,TRBD1,-,15,TGCGCCAGCAGCCAAGTGGACAGGGGTGGAAACACCATATATTTT,CASSQVDRGGNTIYF
TRBJ1-1,TRBV6-5,-,-,14,TGTGCCAGCAGTTACTCTCCGGGGTACACTGAAGCTTTCTTT,CASSYSPGYTEAFF
TRBJ2-7,TRBV5-5,TRBD1,-,14,TGTGCCAGCAGCTTTTATGACAGGGCCTACGAGCAGTACTTC,CASSFYDRAYEQYF
TRBJ2-1,TRBV7-2,-,once,11,TGTGCCAGCAGCCCCATCAATGAGCAGTTCTTC,CASSPINEQFF
TRBJ2-7,TRBV27,TRBD2,-,14,TGTGCCAGCAGACGTAGCGGGAGATCCTACGAGCAGTACTTC,CASRRSGRSYEQYF
TRBJ2-7,TRBV7-2,TRBD2,-,14,TGTGCCAGCAGCCCCAGGCGGGGGGCCGGGGAGCAGTACTTC,CASSPRRGAGEQYF
TRBJ1-5,TRBV2,TRBD1,few,14,TGTGCCAGCAGTGAGATGGACAGGGGTCAGCCCCAGCATTTT,CASSEMDRGQPQHF
TRBJ1-3,TRBV18,-,-,15,TGTGCCAGCTCACCACCGAACACGCCTGGAAACACCATATATTTT,CASSPPNTPGNTIYF
TRBJ2-3,TRBV4-1,TRBD2,-,16,TGCGCCAGCAGCCAATCTTGGACTAGCCCCACAGATACGCAGTATTTT,CASSQSWTSPTDTQYF
TRBJ2-5,TRBV5-1,TRBD2,few,13,TGCGCCAGCAACGGGGGGGCCTTGAAGACCCAGTACTTC,CASNGGALKTQYF
TRBJ2-5,TRBV7-9,-,-,14,TGTGCCAGCAGCCCCCTTGTAACAGGAGAGACCCAGTACTTC,CASSPLVTGETQYF
TRBJ1-2,TRBV28,TRBD1,-,15,TGTGCCAGCAGCCGAATTCGCGACAGGGGGCGAGGCTACACCTTC,CASSRIRDRGRGYTF
TRBJ1-2,TRBV27,TRBD1,few,13,TGTGCCAGCAGGCCGACAGGGAACTATGGCTACACCTTC,CASRPTGNYGYTF
TRBJ2-6,TRBV4-1,-,-,16,TGCGCCAGCAGCCGGAATCCTAGCTCTGGGGCCAACGTCCTGACTTTC,CASSRNPSSGANVLTF
TRBJ2-7,TRBV7-9,-,-,12,TGTGCCAGCAGCTTCGTCTCCTACGAGCAGTACTTC,CASSFVSYEQYF
TRBJ2-3,TRBV6-1,TRBD1,-,13,TGTGCCAGCTTCGGACAGGGGAGGGCAACGCAGTATTTT,CASFGQGRATQYF
TRBJ1-1,TRBV10-3,-,-,16,TGTGCCATCAGTGAGTCTCCCAGGGGCCTGAACACTGAAGCTTTCTTT,CAISESPRGLNTEAFF
TRBJ1-1,TRBV5-6,-,-,14,TGTGCCAGTAGTAATTTGAGGGGGAGTGCTGAAGCTTTCTTT,CASSNLRGSAEAFF
TRBJ1-1,TRBV9,-,-,15,TGTGCCAGCAGCGTAGGTGGGGGCGCAAACACTGAAGCTTTCTTT,CASSVGGGANTEAFF
TRBJ1-1,TRBV4-2,TRBD1,-,13,TGTGCCAGCAGCCCCCGACAGGGAGCTGAAGCTTTCTTT,CASSPRQGAEAFF
TRBJ2-7,TRBV7-8,-,-,14,TGTGCCAGCAGCTTAACAGGGAGAGGCTACGAGCAGTACTTC,CASSLTGRGYEQYF
TRBJ2-7,TRBV6-5,TRBD1,-,13,TGTGCCAGCAGTACGGGACAGACCTACGAGCAGTACTTC,CASSTGQTYEQYF
TRBJ2-5,TRBV4-2,TRBD2,-,16,TGTGCCAGCAGCCCCCAGGGACTAGCGGACCAAGAGACCCAGTACTTC,CASSPQGLADQETQYF